This T cell receptor beta chain was found in a study of T cell changes during pregnancy in multiple sclerosis. The germline gives CDR1 SEHNR, CDR2 FQNEAQ (reference sequence). This CDR3 spans 16 amino acids. Trimming took 2 bases from V and 0 from J, leaving 11 bases between them. TCRdb's table, derived via immunoSEQ multiplex PCR, lists solely in-frame clones and lacks some. The data hold about 80,000 clones, with around 90% observed a single time. Sequencing was performed on peripheral blood, taken before pregnancy. This receptor was taken from a female donor with multiple sclerosis, enrolled in a pregnancy study. The chain has TRBV7-9 and TRBJ1-3; D unclear. CDR3 protein: CASSLYPDYSGNTIYF. The CDR3 region has the DNA TGTGCCAGCAGCTTATACCCAGACTACTCTGGAAACACCATATATTTT.